The rows below give T cell receptor beta chains drawn from one sample of a study of T-cell memory formation after mild COVID-19. One entry per CDR3 protein, called by TCRdb with MiXCR from the 5' RACE reads. The sample carries nearly 350,000 distinct CDR3 sequences, 10% to 15% recorded once. Sequenced input: PBMCs or a T cell subset sorted from them (not recorded which). Every receptor here comes from a man younger than 35 who had mild COVID-19 (a few samples of this study predate the infection). Cell type and time point are not known. CDR3s include the opening cysteine and the closing phenylalanine or tryptophan. A D gene is named only where the DNA matches it firmly. Not all rows give a size; the values are once, few, many and, for expanded clones, a class.

CDR3aa	CDR3nt	d_gene	abundance	v_gene	j_gene
CASSRDRALNTIYF	TGTGCCAGCAGCCGGGACAGGGCCTTGAACACCATATATTTT	TRBD1	-	TRBV12-3/TRBV12-4	TRBJ1-3
CSVKTGSYNEQFF	TGCAGCGTAAAGACAGGCTCCTACAATGAGCAGTTCTTC	-	-	TRBV29-1	TRBJ2-1
CASSLGQETQYF	TGTGCCAGCAGTTTGGGCCAGGAGACCCAGTACTTC	-	many	TRBV12-3/TRBV12-4	TRBJ2-5
CASSYGGTSGTSTDTQYF	TGTGCCAGCAGTTACGGGGGGACTAGCGGGACTAGCACAGATACGCAGTATTTT	TRBD2	many	TRBV6-5	TRBJ2-3
CASSTTIGEAFF	TGTGCCAGCAGCACCACAATCGGTGAAGCTTTCTTT	-	-	TRBV5-6	TRBJ1-1
CAWRMAFGSGSTEAFF	TGTGCCTGGAGAATGGCGTTTGGGAGTGGTAGTACTGAAGCTTTCTTT	-	few	TRBV30	TRBJ1-1
CASSQDRQGNQPQHF	TGCGCCAGCAGCCAAGATAGGCAGGGCAATCAGCCCCAGCATTTT	-	-	TRBV4-3	TRBJ1-5
CASSQRPDRGKETQYF	TGTGCCAGTAGTCAAAGGCCGGACAGGGGCAAAGAGACCCAGTACTTC	TRBD1	-	TRBV19	TRBJ2-5
CASSTLEGGEAFF	TGCGCCAGCAGCACATTAGAGGGAGGTGAAGCTTTCTTT	-	-	TRBV5-1	TRBJ1-1
CASSPVQQGLNDEQYF	TGTGCCAGCAGTCCCGTCCAACAGGGGCTAAATGACGAGCAGTACTTC	TRBD1	many	TRBV7-9	TRBJ2-7
CASSVVHADSYGYTF	TGTGCCAGCAGTGTAGTCCACGCAGACTCTTATGGCTACACCTTC	-	-	TRBV6-1	TRBJ1-2
CASKGGLGGETQYF	TGCGCCAGCAAAGGGGGCTTGGGTGGTGAGACCCAGTACTTC	TRBD1	few	TRBV5-1	TRBJ2-5
CASSQQGANEQFF	TGTGCCAGCTCACAGCAAGGCGCCAATGAGCAGTTCTTC	-	few	TRBV18	TRBJ2-1
CASSFRAGGLAEQFF	TGTGCCAGCAGTTTCCGAGCGGGGGGGCTGGCTGAGCAGTTCTTC	TRBD2	-	TRBV27	TRBJ2-1
CASSLVPYGAGGLTDTQYF	TGCGCCAGCAGCTTGGTGCCCTACGGGGCGGGGGGTCTCACAGATACGCAGTATTTT	TRBD2	few	TRBV5-1	TRBJ2-3
CASSEGQGGYGYTF	TGCGCCAGCAGCGAGGGACAGGGCGGCTATGGCTACACCTTC	TRBD1	few	TRBV5-1	TRBJ1-2
CASEVGQWETQYF	TGTGCCAGCGAGGTGGGACAGTGGGAGACCCAGTACTTC	TRBD1	-	TRBV27	TRBJ2-5
CATSGRDSNQPQHF	TGTGCCACCTCAGGGAGGGATAGCAATCAGCCCCAGCATTTT	-	few	TRBV24-1	TRBJ1-5
CASSYRGPGNTEAFF	TGCGCCAGCAGCTACAGGGGGCCGGGGAACACTGAAGCTTTCTTT	TRBD1	few	TRBV5-1	TRBJ1-1
CASSQTTGGPYGYTF	TGCGCCAGCAGCCAAACGACAGGGGGGCCCTATGGCTACACCTTC	TRBD1	-	TRBV4-1	TRBJ1-2
CASSEGGLTREKLFF	TGTGCCAGCAGCGAAGGGGGGCTAACACGAGAAAAACTGTTTTTT	-	-	TRBV7-9	TRBJ1-4
CASSRNVGTEAFF	TGCGCCAGCAGCCGGAATGTGGGCACTGAAGCTTTCTTT	-	-	TRBV4-1	TRBJ1-1
CAISPGGETQYF	TGTGCCATCAGCCCAGGGGGAGAGACCCAGTACTTC	TRBD1	-	TRBV10-3	TRBJ2-5
CASSWGRSNSPLHF	TGTGCCAGCAGTTGGGGCAGGAGCAATTCACCCCTCCACTTT	-	few	TRBV12-3/TRBV12-4	TRBJ1-6
CASSSGGLKETQYF	TGTGCCAGCAGTTCAGGGGGCCTCAAAGAGACCCAGTACTTC	TRBD1	few	TRBV6-2/TRBV6-3	TRBJ2-5
CSVGPGANTEAFF	TGCAGCGTTGGTCCGGGAGCGAACACTGAAGCTTTCTTT	-	-	TRBV29-1	TRBJ1-1
CASSLGQGEKLFF	TGTGCCAGCAGTTTAGGACAGGGAGAAAAACTGTTTTTT	TRBD1	few	TRBV6-5	TRBJ1-4
CASTGVDEQYF	TGCGCCAGTACAGGGGTCGACGAGCAGTACTTC	TRBD1	few	TRBV5-1	TRBJ2-7
CASSLSVGGRGYTF	TGTGCCAGCAGTTTATCGGTCGGAGGTCGTGGCTACACCTTC	-	-	TRBV27	TRBJ1-2
CASSPPGQLSNQPQHF	TGCGCCAGCAGTCCTCCGGGACAGCTAAGCAATCAGCCCCAGCATTTT	TRBD1	few	TRBV23-1	TRBJ1-5
CASSAGGRSITYNEQFF	TGCGCCAGCAGTGCGGGGGGTAGGAGCATAACCTACAATGAGCAGTTCTTC	TRBD2	many	TRBV5-1	TRBJ2-1
CASSLDELAVEDFNEQFF	TGTGCCAGCAGCTTGGACGAACTAGCGGTCGAAGATTTCAATGAGCAGTTCTTC	TRBD2	once	TRBV7-8	TRBJ2-1
CASTTYGQAGNTEAFF	TGTGCCAGTACCACATACGGACAGGCCGGGAACACTGAAGCTTTCTTT	TRBD1	few	TRBV19	TRBJ1-1
CASSPGQAPYQETQYF	TGTGCCAGCAGCCCTGGACAGGCGCCTTACCAAGAGACCCAGTACTTC	TRBD1	few	TRBV7-8	TRBJ2-5
CASSRGRTDGYTF	TGTGCCAGCAGTCGGGGGCGGACTGATGGCTACACCTTC	-	few	TRBV12-3/TRBV12-4	TRBJ1-2
CSVETANYEQYF	TGCAGCGTGGAGACCGCCAACTACGAGCAGTACTTC	-	few	TRBV29-1	TRBJ2-7
CASSLETDANTGELFF	TGTGCCAGCAGCCTTGAGACGGACGCGAACACCGGGGAGCTGTTTTTT	-	-	TRBV25-1	TRBJ2-2
CASSPAWGGSYNEQFF	TGTGCCAGCAGCCCGGCGTGGGGGGGGTCCTACAATGAGCAGTTCTTC	TRBD2	many	TRBV7-2	TRBJ2-1
CASSRQRGTVSGANVLTF	TGCGCCAGCAGCCGGCAGCGCGGGACAGTCTCTGGGGCCAACGTCCTGACTTTC	-	-	TRBV4-3	TRBJ2-6
CASSQDSHGTQYF	TGCGCCAGCAGCCAAGATAGTCATGGGACCCAGTACTTC	-	-	TRBV4-3	TRBJ2-5
CATSGENTEAFF	TGTGCCACCAGCGGAGAGAACACTGAAGCTTTCTTT	-	-	TRBV15	TRBJ1-1
CASSLATVYPNTEAFF	TGTGCCAGCAGCTTAGCGACGGTGTACCCGAACACTGAAGCTTTCTTT	-	few	TRBV7-2	TRBJ1-1
CASSLSGQLNSGNTIYF	TGTGCCAGCAGCTTATCGGGACAGCTTAACTCTGGAAACACCATATATTTT	TRBD1	few	TRBV7-9	TRBJ1-3
CASSFRRGGWEQFF	TGTGCCAGCAGTTTCAGGCGGGGGGGCTGGGAGCAGTTCTTC	TRBD2	-	TRBV12-3/TRBV12-4	TRBJ2-1
CSVETQGTSYEQYF	TGCAGCGTTGAAACCCAGGGGACATCCTACGAGCAGTACTTC	-	-	TRBV29-1	TRBJ2-7
CASSFGEFNEQFF	TGTGCCAGCAGCTTTGGAGAATTTAATGAGCAGTTCTTC	-	-	TRBV7-8	TRBJ2-1
CASSYAERMSTDTQYF	TGTGCCAGCAGTTACGCAGAGCGAATGAGCACAGATACGCAGTATTTT	-	-	TRBV27	TRBJ2-3
CASSQPPGQGGTEAFF	TGTGCCAGCAGCCAACCTCCGGGACAGGGGGGAACTGAAGCTTTCTTT	TRBD1	many	TRBV3-1	TRBJ1-1
CASSQDVWAGENYGYTF	TGCGCCAGCAGCCAAGATGTTTGGGCAGGCGAGAACTATGGCTACACCTTC	-	-	TRBV4-3	TRBJ1-2
CASSYPNILRDRPNQPQHF	TGTGCCAGCAGTTACCCCAATATCCTCCGGGACAGGCCTAATCAGCCCCAGCATTTT	TRBD1	few	TRBV6-2/TRBV6-3	TRBJ1-5
CASSEGDKGGNYEQYF	TGTGCCAGCAGCGAGGGGGACAAAGGGGGCAACTACGAGCAGTACTTC	TRBD1	-	TRBV13	TRBJ2-7
CASSWVPTGDTQYF	TGTGCCAGCAGCTGGGTCCCAACGGGAGATACGCAGTATTTT	-	once	TRBV14	TRBJ2-3
CASSTLTNSPLHF	TGTGCCAGCAGCACACTTACGAATTCACCCCTCCACTTT	-	few	TRBV7-9	TRBJ1-6
CASSLGIGQGTNEQFF	TGTGCCAGCAGCTTGGGGATCGGACAGGGGACCAATGAGCAGTTCTTC	TRBD1	-	TRBV5-5	TRBJ2-1
CASNEYRGTGELFF	TGTGCCAGCAACGAATACAGGGGAACCGGGGAGCTGTTTTTT	TRBD1	few	TRBV11-2	TRBJ2-2